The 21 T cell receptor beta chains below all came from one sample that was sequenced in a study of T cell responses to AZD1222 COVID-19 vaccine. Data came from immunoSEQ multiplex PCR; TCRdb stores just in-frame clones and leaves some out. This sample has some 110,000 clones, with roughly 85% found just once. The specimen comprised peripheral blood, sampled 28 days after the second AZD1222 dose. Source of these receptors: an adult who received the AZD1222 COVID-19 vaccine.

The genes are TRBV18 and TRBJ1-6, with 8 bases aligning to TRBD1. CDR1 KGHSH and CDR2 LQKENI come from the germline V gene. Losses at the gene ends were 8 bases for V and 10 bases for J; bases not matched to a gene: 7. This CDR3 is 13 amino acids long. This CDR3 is CASRTGYGSPLHF. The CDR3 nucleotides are TGTGCCAGCAGGACAGGGTATGGGTCACCCCTCCACTTT.

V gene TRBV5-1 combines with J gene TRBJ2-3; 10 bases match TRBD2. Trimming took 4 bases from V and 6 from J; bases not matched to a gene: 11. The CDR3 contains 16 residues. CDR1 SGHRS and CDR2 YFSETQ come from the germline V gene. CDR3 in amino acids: CASSPPTSGGVDTQYF. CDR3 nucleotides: TGCGCCAGCAGCCCACCTACGAGCGGGGGGGTCGATACGCAGTATTTT. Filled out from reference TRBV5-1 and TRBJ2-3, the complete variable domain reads KAGVTQTPRYLIKTRGQQVTLSCSPISGHRSVSWYQQTPGQGLQFLFEYFSETQRNKGNFPGRFSGRQFSNSRSEMNVSTLELGDSALYLCASSPPTSGGVDTQYFGPGTRLTVL.

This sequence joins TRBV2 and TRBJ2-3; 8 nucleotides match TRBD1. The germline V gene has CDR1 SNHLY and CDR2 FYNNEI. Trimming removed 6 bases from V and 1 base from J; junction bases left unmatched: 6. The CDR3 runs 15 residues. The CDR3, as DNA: TGTGCCAGCAGGGGGGTGGACAGGGGCACAGATACGCAGTATTTT. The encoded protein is CASRGVDRGTDTQYF.

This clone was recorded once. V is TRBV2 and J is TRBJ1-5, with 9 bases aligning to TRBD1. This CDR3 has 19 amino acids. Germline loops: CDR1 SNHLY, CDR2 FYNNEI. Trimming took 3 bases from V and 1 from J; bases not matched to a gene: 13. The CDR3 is CASSDLGLWGTGSNQPQHF. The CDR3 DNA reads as TGTGCCAGCAGTGATTTAGGACTGTGGGGGACAGGGAGCAATCAGCCCCAGCATTTT.

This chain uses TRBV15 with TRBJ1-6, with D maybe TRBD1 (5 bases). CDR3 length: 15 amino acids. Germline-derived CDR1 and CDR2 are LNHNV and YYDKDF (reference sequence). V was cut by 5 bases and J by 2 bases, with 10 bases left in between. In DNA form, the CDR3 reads TGTGCCACCAGCCCCGGGACGGCCTATAATTCACCCCTCCACTTT. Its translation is CATSPGTAYNSPLHF.

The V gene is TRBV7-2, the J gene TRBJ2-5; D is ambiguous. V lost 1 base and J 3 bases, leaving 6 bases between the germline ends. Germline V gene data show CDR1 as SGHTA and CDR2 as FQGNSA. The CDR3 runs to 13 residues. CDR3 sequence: CASSLVVEETQYF. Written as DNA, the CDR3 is TGTGCCAGCAGCTTAGTGGTGGAAGAGACCCAGTACTTC.

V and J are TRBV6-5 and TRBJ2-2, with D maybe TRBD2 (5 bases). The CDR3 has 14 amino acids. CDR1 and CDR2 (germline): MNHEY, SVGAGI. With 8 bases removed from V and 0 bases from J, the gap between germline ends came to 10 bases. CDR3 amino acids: CASEAGTNTGELFF. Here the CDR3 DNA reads TGTGCCAGCGAGGCGGGTACGAACACCGGGGAGCTGTTTTTT.

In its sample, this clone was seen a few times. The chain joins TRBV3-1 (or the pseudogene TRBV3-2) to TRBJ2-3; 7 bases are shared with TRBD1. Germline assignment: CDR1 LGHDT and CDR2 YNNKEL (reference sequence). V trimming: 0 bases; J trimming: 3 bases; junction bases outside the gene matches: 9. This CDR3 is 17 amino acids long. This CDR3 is CASSQERQGSETDTQYF. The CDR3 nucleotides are TGTGCCAGCAGCCAAGAAAGACAGGGTAGCGAGACAGATACGCAGTATTTT.

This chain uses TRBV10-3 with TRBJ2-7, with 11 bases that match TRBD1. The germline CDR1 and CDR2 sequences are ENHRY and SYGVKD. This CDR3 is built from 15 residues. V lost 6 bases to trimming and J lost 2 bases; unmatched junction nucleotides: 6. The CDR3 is CAISAGQGATYEQYF. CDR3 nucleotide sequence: TGTGCCATCAGCGCAGGACAGGGGGCTACCTACGAGCAGTACTTC.

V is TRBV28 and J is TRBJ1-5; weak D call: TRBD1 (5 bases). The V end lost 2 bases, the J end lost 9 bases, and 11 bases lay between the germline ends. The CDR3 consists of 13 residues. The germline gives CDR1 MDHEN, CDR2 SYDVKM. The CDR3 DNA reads TGTGCCAGCAGTTTAGGGGTCGGGGGGCCCCAGCATTTT. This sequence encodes CASSLGVGGPQHF.

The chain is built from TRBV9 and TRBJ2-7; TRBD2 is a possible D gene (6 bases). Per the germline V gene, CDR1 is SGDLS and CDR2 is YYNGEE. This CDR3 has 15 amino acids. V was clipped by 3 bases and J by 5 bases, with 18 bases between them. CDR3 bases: TGTGCCAGCAGCGCTCGGGGGTACGTTGACCACGAGCAGTACTTC. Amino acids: CASSARGYVDHEQYF. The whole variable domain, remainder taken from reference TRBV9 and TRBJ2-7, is DSGVTQTPKHLITATGQRVTLRCSPRSGDLSVYWYQQSLDQGLQFLIQYYNGEERAKGNILERFSAQQFPDLHSELNLSSLELGDSALYFCASSARGYVDHEQYFGPGTRLTVT.

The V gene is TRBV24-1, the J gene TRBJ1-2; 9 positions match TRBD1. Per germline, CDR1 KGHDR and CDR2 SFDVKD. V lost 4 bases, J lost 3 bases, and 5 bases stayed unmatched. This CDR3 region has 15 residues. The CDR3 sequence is CATSERTGEDYGYTF. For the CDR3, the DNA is TGTGCCACCAGTGAGCGGACAGGGGAGGACTATGGCTACACCTTC.

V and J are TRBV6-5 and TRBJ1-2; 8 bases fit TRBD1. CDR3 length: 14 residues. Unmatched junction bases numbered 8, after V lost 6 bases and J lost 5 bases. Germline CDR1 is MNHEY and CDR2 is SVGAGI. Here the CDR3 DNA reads TGTGCCAGCAGGCCACAGGGGGGATTTTATGGCTACACCTTC. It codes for CASRPQGGFYGYTF.

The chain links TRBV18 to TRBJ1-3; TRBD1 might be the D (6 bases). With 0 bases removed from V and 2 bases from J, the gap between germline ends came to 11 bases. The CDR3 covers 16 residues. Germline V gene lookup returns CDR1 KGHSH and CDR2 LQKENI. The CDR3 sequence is CASSPPLGTPGNTIYF. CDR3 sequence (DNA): TGTGCCAGCTCACCACCGCTCGGGACACCTGGAAACACCATATATTTT. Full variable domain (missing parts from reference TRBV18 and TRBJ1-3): NAGVMQNPRHLVRRRGQEARLRCSPMKGHSHVYWYRQLPEEGLKFMVYLQKENIIDESGMPKERFSAEFPKEGPSILRIQQVVRGDSAAYFCASSPPLGTPGNTIYFGEGSWLTVV.

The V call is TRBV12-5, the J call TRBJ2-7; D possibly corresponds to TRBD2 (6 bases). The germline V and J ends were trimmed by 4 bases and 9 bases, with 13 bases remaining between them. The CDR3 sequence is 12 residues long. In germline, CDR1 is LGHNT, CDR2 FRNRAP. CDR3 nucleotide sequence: TGTGCTAGTGGTTCGCCCTACGGGGGGCAGTACTTC. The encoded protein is CASGSPYGGQYF.

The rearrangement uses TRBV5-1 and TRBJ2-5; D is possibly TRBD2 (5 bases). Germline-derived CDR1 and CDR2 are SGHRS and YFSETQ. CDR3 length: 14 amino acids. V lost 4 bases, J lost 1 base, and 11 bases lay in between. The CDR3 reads CASSEDSIQETQYF. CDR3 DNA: TGCGCCAGCAGCGAGGACTCTATCCAAGAGACCCAGTACTTC.

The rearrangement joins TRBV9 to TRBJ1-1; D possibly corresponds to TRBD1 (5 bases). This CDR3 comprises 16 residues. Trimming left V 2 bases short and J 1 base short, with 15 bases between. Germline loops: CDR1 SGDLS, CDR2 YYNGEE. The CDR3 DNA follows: TGTGCCAGCAGCGTCGTATCCGGCCAGGGGAACACTGAAGCTTTCTTT. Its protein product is CASSVVSGQGNTEAFF.

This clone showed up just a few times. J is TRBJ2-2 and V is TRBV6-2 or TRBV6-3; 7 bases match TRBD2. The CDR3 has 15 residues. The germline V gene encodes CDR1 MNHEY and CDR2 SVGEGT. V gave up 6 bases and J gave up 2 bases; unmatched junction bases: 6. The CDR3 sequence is CASSKTSLNTGELFF. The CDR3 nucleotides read TGTGCCAGCAGCAAGACTAGCTTAAACACCGGGGAGCTGTTTTTT.

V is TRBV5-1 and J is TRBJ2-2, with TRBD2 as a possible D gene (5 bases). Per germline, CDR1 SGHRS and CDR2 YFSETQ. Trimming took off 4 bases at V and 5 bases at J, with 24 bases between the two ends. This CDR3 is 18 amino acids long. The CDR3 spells CASSHGLADLTSTGELFF. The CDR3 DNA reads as TGCGCCAGCAGCCACGGACTGGCGGACCTTACCTCTACCGGGGAGCTGTTTTTT.

Written as DNA, the CDR3 is TGTGCCAGCAGCTTGGCCGGGCAGGCCGACAATGAGCAGTTCTTC. This translates into CASSLAGQADNEQFF. This sequence joins TRBV5-4 and TRBJ2-1, with D uncertain. This CDR3 comprises 15 residues. V dropped 0 bases and J dropped 5 bases, with 12 bases sitting between them. Germline-derived CDR1 and CDR2 are SGHNT and YYREEE (reference sequence).

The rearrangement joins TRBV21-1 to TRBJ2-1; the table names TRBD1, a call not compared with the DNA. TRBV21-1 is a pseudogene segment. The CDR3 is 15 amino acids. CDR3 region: CASSVSSQGADEQFF. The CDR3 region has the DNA TGTGCCAGCAGCGTCTCATCACAGGGGGCCGATGAGCAGTTCTTC.